Each of the 20 T cell receptor beta chains below was sequenced from the same sample in a study of T-cell reconstitution after alpha-beta-depleted transplantation in children. Researchers prepared the TCRbeta library using unique molecular identifiers, the study reports. TCRdb re-called the PCR reads with MiXCR, one entry per CDR3 protein. The table lists approximately 590,000 distinct CDR3 sequences, about 10% of them singletons. Sequenced here: PBMCs from the stem cell graft donor, sampled from the stem cell graft. The receptors shown here come from a human donor who donated a stem cell graft to a child with acute myeloid leukemia.

This clonotype was picked up a small number of times. This chain uses TRBV20-1 with TRBJ2-3, with 7 bases lining up with TRBD1. Germline CDR1 and CDR2: DFQATT and SNEGSKA (reference sequence). The CDR3 has 15 residues. V lost 0 bases and J lost 3; bases outside the gene matches: 6. The CDR3 region is CSARDPDRATDTQYF. Here the CDR3 DNA reads TGCAGTGCTAGAGACCCAGACAGGGCTACAGATACGCAGTATTTT.

V and J are TRBV11-2 and TRBJ2-7, with TRBD2 matching over 10 bases. This CDR3 is 17 amino acids long. J was trimmed by 6 bases and V by 2 bases; bases with no gene match: 13. Germline CDR1 SGHAT, CDR2 FQNNGV. This chain's CDR3 is CASSLISPVVAGGEQYF. Here the CDR3 DNA reads TGTGCCAGCAGCTTAATCTCCCCCGTGGTAGCGGGAGGCGAGCAGTACTTC.

This clonotype was picked up a small number of times. The chain is built from TRBV25-1 and TRBJ1-2; 7 bases agree with TRBD1. CDR1 and CDR2 (germline): MGHDK, SYGVNS. The junction had 10 bases not matched to a gene; V was cut back by 8 bases and J by 4 bases. This CDR3 spans 14 amino acids. CDR3 bases: TGTGCCAGCCCGAAGGCGCAGGGGGGCTATGGCTACACCTTC. Protein sequence: CASPKAQGGYGYTF.

For this clonotype: A read error may be the cause here, since a much bigger clone is one base away. J is TRBJ2-5 and V is TRBV7-2; 7 bases align to TRBD2. Trimming cost V 5 bases and J 7 bases; bases outside gene matches: 16. The CDR3 consists of 16 residues. The germline gives CDR1 SGHTA, CDR2 FQGNSA. The CDR3 sequence: CASSLQWGRAGGTQYF. As DNA, the CDR3 is TGTGCCAGCAGCCTACAATGGGGGAGGGCCGGGGGGACCCAGTACTTC.

There are a few counts of this clonotype. The V and J genes are TRBV24-1 and TRBJ2-2, with TRBD1 identical over 7 bases. J was trimmed by 2 bases and V by 7 bases; bases with no gene match: 6. There are 15 residues in the CDR3. Germline V gene lookup returns CDR1 KGHDR and CDR2 SFDVKD. The CDR3 sequence: CATSLQGSNTGELFF. The CDR3 coding sequence is TGTGCCACCAGCTTACAGGGGTCTAACACCGGGGAGCTGTTTTTT.

A few counts support this clonotype. The V and J genes are TRBV7-9 and TRBJ1-2, with 7 bases identical to TRBD1. The CDR3 contains 15 residues. J gave up 4 bases and V 3 bases, and 8 bases lay outside the gene matches. From germline, CDR1 is SEHNR and CDR2 FQNEAQ (reference sequence). CDR3 residues: CASSFGTADSYGYTF. Written as DNA, the CDR3 is TGTGCCAGCAGCTTCGGGACAGCCGACAGCTATGGCTACACCTTC.

The table lists this clonotype with many counts. The V call is TRBV7-2, the J call TRBJ2-4; 7 nucleotides line up with TRBD1. The CDR3 length is 14 residues. Per the germline V gene, CDR1 is SGHTA and CDR2 is FQGNSA. V was pared by 7 bases and J by 8 bases, with 11 bases of the junction left unmatched. The CDR3 nucleotides are TGTGCCAGCAACCCGACAGGGTGGACGGACATTCAGTACTTC. Protein sequence: CASNPTGWTDIQYF.

In its sample, this clonotype was seen a few times. The gene calls are TRBV20-1 and TRBJ1-5, with a weak D call TRBD1 (6 bases). The V end was cut by 2 bases, the J end by 3 bases, with 14 bases between. This CDR3 has 15 amino acids. CDR1 is DFQATT, CDR2 SNEGSKA, per germline (reference sequence). For the CDR3, the DNA is TGCAGTGCTAGACCTTCAGGGGAAACCAATCAGCCCCAGCATTTT. This sequence encodes CSARPSGETNQPQHF.

The rearrangement joins TRBV5-5 to TRBJ2-1, with a possible D match to TRBD2 (6 bases). CDR3 length: 16 amino acids. Deletions cut 4 bases from V and 12 bases from J, with 26 bases between. CDR1 SGHKS and CDR2 YYEKEE come from the germline V gene (reference sequence). CDR3 in DNA: TGTGCCAGCAGCCTGGGGGGACCCGTCTCAAGAGAAGGGCAGTTCTTC. This translates into CASSLGGPVSREGQFF.

This clonotype has only a few counts. This chain links TRBV5-1 with TRBJ2-7, with 7 nucleotides matching TRBD2. The CDR3 runs to 16 residues. V lost 4 bases to trimming and J lost 5 bases; unmatched junction nucleotides: 15. Per germline, CDR1 SGHRS and CDR2 YFSETQ. The CDR3 here is CASSLAGLVGPNEQYF. In nucleotides, the CDR3 is TGCGCCAGCAGCCTGGCCGGACTAGTGGGGCCAAACGAGCAGTACTTC.

This chain connects TRBV3-1 to TRBJ2-7; D gene uncertain. Trimming stripped 1 base from V and 2 bases from J, with 18 bases between. The CDR3 is 17 amino acids. Germline V gives CDR1 LGHDT, CDR2 YNNKEL (reference sequence). CDR3 residues: CASSQGPVVTTTYEQYF. CDR3 sequence (DNA): TGTGCCAGCAGCCAAGGTCCGGTTGTGACAACGACCTACGAGCAGTACTTC.

This clonotype has at least ten counts. The rearrangement joins TRBV20-1 to TRBJ2-7; D may match TRBD1 or TRBD2 (5 bases each). Germline V gene sequence: CDR1 DFQATT, CDR2 SNEGSKA (reference sequence). The length of the CDR3 is 11 residues. V gave up 5 bases and J gave up 5 bases, with 10 bases separating them. The CDR3 DNA sequence: TGCAGTGCTGGGGACCCCCACGAGCAGTACTTC. This encodes CSAGDPHEQYF.

This clonotype has a count of ten or more. The chain joins TRBV7-3 to TRBJ2-3; TRBD2 agrees at 12 bases. Germline trimming cut 5 bases from V and 0 bases from J; bases unmatched to any gene: 3. There are 16 residues in the CDR3. CDR1 and CDR2 from the germline V gene are SGHTA and FQGTGA. The CDR3 region is CASSPGTSGSTDTQYF. Here the CDR3 DNA reads TGTGCCAGCAGCCCAGGGACTAGCGGGAGCACAGATACGCAGTATTTT.

In this sample, this clonotype turned up a few times. This chain joins TRBV5-1 and TRBJ2-5; 7 bases are a match to TRBD2. The CDR3 totals 15 residues. Germline V gene sequence: CDR1 SGHRS, CDR2 YFSETQ. J lost 5 bases, V lost 4 bases, and 11 bases had no gene match. CDR3 in DNA: TGCGCCAGCAGCACCCTACTAGCGACCGGGGAGACCCAGTACTTC. It translates to CASSTLLATGETQYF.

This clonotype has only a few counts. The chain joins TRBV5-4 to TRBJ2-3, with a possible D match to TRBD2 (6 bases). Germline V gene sequence: CDR1 SGHNT, CDR2 YYREEE (reference sequence). The CDR3 spans 15 residues. Trimming stripped 3 bases from V and 5 bases from J, with 16 bases between. DNA for the CDR3: TGTGCCAGCAGCTCAGCCCGGACTATACAAGATACGCAGTATTTT. Encoded protein: CASSSARTIQDTQYF.

The chain employs TRBV19 and TRBJ2-1; D unresolved. Germline V lookup: CDR1 LNHDA, CDR2 SQIVND (reference sequence). This CDR3 has 12 residues. Trimming pared 1 base from V and 6 bases from J, leaving 4 bases between. This chain's CDR3 is CASSIGLNEQFF. For the CDR3, the DNA is TGTGCCAGTAGTATAGGACTCAATGAGCAGTTCTTC.

Ten or more counts support this clonotype. J is TRBJ2-3 and V is TRBV4-3; unclear D gene. Germline V CDR1 and CDR2: LGHNA, YSLEER. V was cut by 0 bases and J by 6 bases, with 7 bases left in between. CDR3 size: 13 residues. The CDR3 loop is CASSQDFGDTQYF. CDR3 nucleotide sequence: TGCGCCAGCAGCCAAGATTTCGGGGATACGCAGTATTTT.

DNA for the CDR3: TGTGCCAGCAGTTTGTTCACTAGCAAAAATGAGCAGTTCTTC. This gives the protein CASSLFTSKNEQFF. The chain joins TRBV6-2 or TRBV6-3 to TRBJ2-1; D perhaps matches TRBD2 (6 bases). The CDR3 is 14 residues long. V lost 4 bases, J lost 7 bases, and 14 bases lay in between. Germline values: CDR1 MNHEY, CDR2 SVGEGT.

Only a few counts were recorded for this clonotype. The V call is TRBV7-2, the J call TRBJ2-3; 7 nucleotides match TRBD2. The CDR3 is 16 residues long. J lost 1 base, V lost 5 bases, and 9 bases had no gene match. CDR1 is SGHTA and CDR2 is FQGNSA in the germline V gene. CDR3 in DNA: TGTGCCAGCAGCCCCCCCGGGGGAGGGCGCACAGATACGCAGTATTTT. Protein product: CASSPPGGGRTDTQYF.

This rearrangement joins TRBV6-6 to TRBJ2-1; D unresolved. CDR1 and CDR2 from the germline V gene are MNHNY and SVGAGI (reference sequence). This CDR3 spans 11 amino acids. With 6 bases removed from V and 14 bases from J, the gap between germline ends came to 14 bases. The CDR3 is CASSRVGMKFF. As DNA, the CDR3 is TGTGCCAGCAGCCGCGTAGGGATGAAGTTCTTC.